Shown below are 10 T cell receptor beta chains from a single sample sequenced in a study of blood T cell repertoires in COVID-19. Sequenced by immunoSEQ multiplex PCR; TCRdb stores in-frame clones only, minus some. Of about 220,000 clones in the sample, 84% are singletons; the top ten hold about 6.6%. Material: PBMCs or T cells enriched from blood (not recorded which). These receptors originate from a woman between 40 and 50 years old who had recovered from COVID-19.

The chain links TRBV7-8 to TRBJ2-1, with 8 bases lining up with TRBD1. Germline values: CDR1 SGHVS, CDR2 FQNEAQ. There are 15 residues in the CDR3. Trimming cost V 5 bases and J 7 bases; bases outside gene matches: 10. In DNA, the CDR3 is TGTGCCAGCAGCCCGCGCAGGGGGCGCGGGAATGAGCAGTTCTTC. It codes for CASSPRRGRGNEQFF. The entire variable domain, with the rest obtained from reference TRBV7-8 and TRBJ2-1, is as follows: GAGVSQSPRYKVAKRGQDVALRCDPISGHVSLFWYQQALGQGPEFLTYFQNEAQLDKSGLPSDRFFAERPEGSVSTLKIQRTQQEDSAVYLCASSPRRGRGNEQFFGPGTRLTVL.

This chain connects TRBV5-1 to TRBJ2-1, with 7 nucleotides matching TRBD1. There are 15 residues in the CDR3. Trimming took 0 bases from V and 2 from J; bases not matched to a gene: 2. In germline, CDR1 is SGHRS, CDR2 YFSETQ. DNA of the CDR3: TGCGCCAGCAGCTTGGCCGGGACAGCCTACAATGAGCAGTTCTTC. This translates into CASSLAGTAYNEQFF.

CDR3 region: CASSLITGADGYTF. The CDR3 DNA follows: TGCGCCAGCAGCCTTATTACAGGGGCCGATGGCTACACCTTC. J is TRBJ1-2 and V is TRBV4-1; TRBD1 matches at 7 bases. The CDR3 runs to 14 residues. Per the germline V gene, CDR1 is MGHRA and CDR2 is YSYEKL. With 4 bases clipped from V and 6 bases from J, the junction kept 8 bases outside the gene matches.

The chain uses TRBV9 and TRBJ2-2; no definite D call. Trimming took 0 bases from V and 5 from J, leaving 5 bases between them. CDR3 length: 13 amino acids. CDR1 is SGDLS, CDR2 YYNGEE, per germline. CDR3 sequence: CASSVDFTGELFF. In DNA form, the CDR3 reads TGTGCCAGCAGCGTAGACTTTACCGGGGAGCTGTTTTTT.

The chain recombines TRBV11-3 with TRBJ2-1, with D perhaps TRBD2 (5 bases). Germline CDR1 reads SGHNT; CDR2 reads YENEEA. With 2 bases removed from V and 1 base from J, the gap between germline ends came to 12 bases. The CDR3 has 16 residues. Here the CDR3 reads CASSLSGLGSYNEQFF. The CDR3 nucleotides are TGTGCCAGCAGCTTAAGCGGCTTAGGATCCTACAATGAGCAGTTCTTC.

The chain recombines TRBV10-3 with TRBJ2-1, with D possibly being TRBD2 (6 bases). Looked up from germline, CDR1 is ENHRY and CDR2 is SYGVKD. Trimming took off 4 bases at V and 0 bases at J, with 13 bases between the two ends. The length of the CDR3 is 16 residues. Here the CDR3 DNA reads TGTGCCATCAGTGGGGGGACTCCGAGCTCCTACAATGAGCAGTTCTTC. Encoded protein: CAISGGTPSSYNEQFF.

This clone was picked up a small number of times. The chain links TRBV5-6 to TRBJ1-1, with 8 bases matching TRBD1. CDR3 length: 13 residues. The J segment lost 8 bases and the V segment lost 6 bases, leaving 9 bases of the junction unmatched. Germline V gene lookup returns CDR1 SGHDT and CDR2 YYEEEE. CDR3 sequence (DNA): TGTGCCAGCACATTAACAGGGGGGATGGAAGCTTTCTTT. Amino acids: CASTLTGGMEAFF.

This chain joins TRBV28 and TRBJ2-3, with TRBD1 identical over 10 bases. Germline loops: CDR1 MDHEN, CDR2 SYDVKM. The CDR3 is made up of 14 amino acids. Trimming at V came to 7 bases and at J to 3 bases, leaving 4 bases not matched to a gene. CDR3 in DNA: TGTGCCAGCACCCCGGGACAGGGGACAGATACGCAGTATTTT. It is translated as CASTPGQGTDTQYF.

CDR3 in amino acids: CASSYSTNYGYTF. The CDR3 DNA sequence: TGTGCCAGCAGTTACTCAACTAACTATGGCTACACCTTC. This chain links TRBV27 with TRBJ1-2; no reliable D call. V was cut by 4 bases and J by 0 bases, with 6 bases left in between. The CDR3 covers 13 residues. The germline CDR1 and CDR2 sequences are MNHEY and SMNVEV (reference sequence).

The rearrangement uses TRBV14 and TRBJ2-4, with unresolved D. The V gene's germline CDR1 is SGHDN and CDR2 FVKESK. This CDR3 spans 11 amino acids. V dropped 4 bases and J dropped 9 bases, with 7 bases sitting between them. The CDR3 DNA is TGTGCCAGCAGCCCTGGAGCCATTCAGTACTTC. This sequence encodes CASSPGAIQYF.